These 12 T cell receptor beta chains were sequenced from one sample in a study of cytotoxic CD8 clonotypes in ibrutinib-treated CLL. Repertoires were generated with immunoSEQ multiplex PCR, while TCRdb's copy carries only in-frame clones and drops some. The sample has about 160,000 clones, over 65% seen once. The starting material was PBMCs, obtained after 12 months of ibrutinib treatment. Receptors originate from a human donor with chronic lymphocytic leukemia.

This chain joins TRBV28 and TRBJ1-4; TRBD1 might be the D (6 bases). From germline, CDR1 is MDHEN and CDR2 SYDVKM. The CDR3 spans 15 residues. V was cut by 1 base and J by 7 bases, with 13 bases left in between. The CDR3 sequence: CASSLSRGLLEKLFF. The CDR3 bases are TGTGCCAGCAGTTTATCCAGGGGACTCCTTGAAAAACTGTTTTTT.

The chain joins TRBV7-8 to TRBJ2-7, with no clear D. Germline lookup yields CDR1 SGHVS and CDR2 FQNEAQ. This CDR3 spans 13 amino acids. With 3 bases removed from V and 4 bases from J, the gap between germline ends came to 10 bases. The CDR3 nucleotides read TGTGCCAGCAGCTTGGGCATGACTTACGAGCAGTACTTC. This sequence encodes CASSLGMTYEQYF. The whole variable domain, filled in from reference TRBV7-8 and TRBJ2-7, reads GAGVSQSPRYKVAKRGQDVALRCDPISGHVSLFWYQQALGQGPEFLTYFQNEAQLDKSGLPSDRFFAERPEGSVSTLKIQRTQQEDSAVYLCASSLGMTYEQYFGPGTRLTVT.

This clone has just a few counts. The gene calls are TRBV7-3 and TRBJ1-2; TRBD1 aligns across 9 bases. CDR1 and CDR2 (germline): SGHTA, FQGTGA. The V and J ends lost 5 bases and 7 bases, in that order; junction bases with no gene match: 5. CDR3 length: 13 residues. The DNA of the CDR3 is TGTGCCAGCAGCAAATCGGGACAGGGTGGCTACACCTTC. Amino acids: CASSKSGQGGYTF. Supplemented by reference TRBV7-3 and TRBJ1-2, the full variable domain reads GAGVSQTPSNKVTEKGKYVELRCDPISGHTALYWYRQSLGQGPEFLIYFQGTGAADDSGLPNDRFFAVRPEGSVSTLKIQRTERGDSAVYLCASSKSGQGGYTFGSGTRLTVV.

The rearrangement links TRBV6-5 to TRBJ1-1; perhaps TRBD1 as D (5 bases). Trimming removed 4 bases at V and 5 bases at J, with 14 bases between. CDR1 is MNHEY, CDR2 SVGAGI, per germline. This CDR3 spans 14 amino acids. The CDR3 DNA sequence: TGTGCCAGCAGTTCCCCGGGGGTACGGACTGAAGCTTTCTTT. Protein: CASSSPGVRTEAFF.

This clone was observed at least ten times. The chain has TRBV28 and TRBJ1-1; TRBD1 matches at 9 bases. With V trimmed by 7 bases and J by 7 bases, 19 bases remained unmatched. The CDR3 is 17 amino acids. Germline lookup yields CDR1 MDHEN and CDR2 SYDVKM. CDR3 sequence reads: CASILQGARFRGGEAFF. CDR3 DNA: TGTGCCAGCATCCTACAGGGGGCTAGGTTTAGAGGCGGTGAAGCTTTCTTT.

The V call is TRBV10-3, the J call TRBJ2-3, with TRBD1 as a possible D gene (6 bases). CDR3 size: 12 residues. Trimming pared 7 bases from V and 2 bases from J, leaving 7 bases between. CDR1 is ENHRY, CDR2 SYGVKD, per germline. The CDR3 is CAIKGDTDTQYF. In DNA form, the CDR3 reads TGTGCCATCAAGGGGGACACAGATACGCAGTATTTT.

The V gene is TRBV5-6, the J gene TRBJ2-7; 8 nucleotides line up with TRBD2. Trimming cost V 1 base and J 4 bases; bases outside gene matches: 10. The CDR3 loop spans 16 amino acids. Germline-derived CDR1 and CDR2 are SGHDT and YYEEEE. CDR3 nucleotide sequence: TGTGCCAGCAGCTTGTGGACTAGCATGGAGTCGTACGAGCAGTACTTC. Protein sequence: CASSLWTSMESYEQYF.

The rearrangement links TRBV7-8 to TRBJ2-7; TRBD2 aligns across 10 bases. Germline lookup yields CDR1 SGHVS and CDR2 FQNEAQ. The V gene end was trimmed by 5 bases and the J gene end by 2 bases; junction bases not matched to a gene: 18. The CDR3 sequence is 19 residues long. The CDR3 loop is CASSAPGLAYPLGAYEQYF. CDR3 DNA: TGTGCCAGCAGCGCTCCGGGACTAGCGTATCCACTCGGGGCCTACGAGCAGTACTTC.

This sequence joins TRBV7-9 and TRBJ1-4; no clear D. From germline, CDR1 is SEHNR and CDR2 FQNEAQ (reference sequence). V shed 3 bases and J shed 13 bases, with 12 bases lying between them. CDR3 length: 12 amino acids. The CDR3 region is CASSFGRELLFF. As DNA, the CDR3 is TGTGCCAGCAGCTTCGGACGGGAATTACTGTTTTTT.

The chain links TRBV2 to TRBJ1-2; TRBD1 agrees at 8 bases. The germline V gene has CDR1 SNHLY and CDR2 FYNNEI. This CDR3 has 13 amino acids. V trimming: 5 bases; J trimming: 6 bases; junction bases outside the gene matches: 5. The CDR3 bases are TGTGCCAGCAGTAACGACAGGGGTGATGGCTACACCTTC. This codes for CASSNDRGDGYTF.

This chain uses TRBV27 with TRBJ1-1; D perhaps matches TRBD1 (6 bases). The germline CDR1 and CDR2 sequences are MNHEY and SMNVEV (reference sequence). Trimming cost V 5 bases and J 5 bases, with 24 bases left between them. There are 17 residues in the CDR3. The CDR3 loop reads CASSPDRSPTDVTEAFF. The CDR3 coding sequence is TGTGCCAGCAGTCCGGACAGATCCCCAACAGATGTAACTGAAGCTTTCTTT.

The chain has TRBV5-8 and TRBJ2-6; a possible D gene is TRBD1 (5 bases). Germline V gene sequence: CDR1 SGHTS, CDR2 YDEGEE. The ends were cut back, 6 bases at V and 0 bases at J, with 13 bases in the middle. The CDR3 is made up of 16 amino acids. The CDR3 reads CASKNPGHSGANVLTF. DNA of the CDR3: TGTGCCAGCAAAAACCCCGGACACTCTGGGGCCAACGTCCTGACTTTC.